This T cell receptor beta chain was retrieved from a study of shared clonotypes between healthy human individuals. CD45RO-negative cells were positively selected for CCR7, leaving out terminally differentiated effector memory CD45RA+ cells. The assay was immunoSEQ multiplex PCR, and TCRdb's table has in-frame clones only and misses some. This sample yields a few million clones, of which 85% to 95% are seen a single time; 1.5% to 2% belongs to the top ten. Study-wide results and limits: Apart from blood, nothing was sampled; tissue repertoires likely differ.

CDR1 and CDR2 from the germline V gene are LNHDA and SQIVND (reference sequence). The V segment lost 3 bases and the J segment 2 bases; nucleotides outside the gene matches: 7. CDR3 size: 15 residues. On this clone itself: Its antigen is unknown.

This chain uses TRBV19 with TRBJ2-7; TRBD2 agrees at 7 bases. This receptor was obtained from a man in his late teens or twenties in good health. Some clones in this sample may be carry-over from other donors' samples. The sample taken for sequencing was naive CD8+ T cells from PBMCs. CDR3 bases: TGTGCCAGTAGTATGGGGCTAGCGGAGCCCTACGAGCAGTACTTC. Protein: CASSMGLAEPYEQYF.